These 25 T cell receptor beta chains share one sample of origin, sequenced in a study of T cells in Graves' hyperthyroidism and ophthalmopathy. There were TCR beta CDR3 regions amplified from RNA transcripts. The HTBI primer set was used in a first-round RT-PCR of the TCR CDR3. TCRdb re-derived calls from the multiplex PCR reads in MiXCR, one entry per CDR3 protein. The data show roughly 290,000 distinct CDR3 sequences, approximately 15% seen once. The specimen was blood. These receptors were taken from a woman between 55 and 75 years old with Graves' ophthalmopathy.

V and J are TRBV19 and TRBJ2-2; no firm D call. Trimming shortened V by 9 bases and J by 3 bases, and 14 bases separated the two germline ends. Germline V gene lookup returns CDR1 LNHDA and CDR2 SQIVND (reference sequence). This CDR3 is 14 amino acids long. The CDR3 DNA reads TGTGCCAGCAAACTGGCCCGGGACACCGGGGAGCTGTTTTTT. Translating gives CASKLARDTGELFF.

This chain connects TRBV2 to TRBJ2-7; D is unresolved. Germline CDR1 reads SNHLY; CDR2 reads FYNNEI. The CDR3 length is 13 residues. Trimming took off 6 bases at V and 6 bases at J, with 15 bases between the two ends. CDR3 protein: CASSENYIGEQYF. In DNA, the CDR3 is TGTGCCAGCAGCGAAAACTACATAGGCGAGCAGTACTTC.

This clonotype was counted many times. The V call is TRBV7-2, the J call TRBJ2-5; a possible D gene is TRBD1 (6 bases). The CDR3 loop spans 14 amino acids. V was trimmed by 4 bases and J by 2 bases, leaving 11 bases between them. The germline V gene encodes CDR1 SGHTA and CDR2 FQGNSA. This CDR3 reads CASSYRVGQETQYF. The CDR3, as DNA: TGTGCCAGCAGCTACAGGGTTGGACAAGAGACCCAGTACTTC.

This clonotype was observed a few times. The chain uses TRBV4-1 and TRBJ1-2; maybe TRBD1 (6 bases). V gave up 0 bases and J gave up 8 bases, with 16 bases separating them. Germline CDR1 and CDR2: MGHRA and YSYEKL. This CDR3 region has 15 residues. CDR3 bases: TGCGCCAGCAGCCAAGAGCCATGGGGGGGCCTGGGCTACACCTTC. Residues: CASSQEPWGGLGYTF.

As regards this clonotype: A much larger clone lies a single base off, so this may be a read error. The chain links TRBV28 to TRBJ1-5, with D perhaps TRBD1 (6 bases). The CDR3 covers 14 residues. Germline V CDR1 and CDR2: MDHEN, SYDVKM. The CDR3: CVSIMGGDNQPQHF. For the CDR3, the DNA is TGTGTCAGCATCATGGGGGGCGACAATCAGCCCCAGCATTTT.

This clonotype has just a few counts. The chain combines TRBV4-1 with TRBJ2-7; tentative D call: TRBD1 (6 bases). This CDR3 has 15 residues. Germline CDR1 reads MGHRA; CDR2 reads YSYEKL. The germline V and J ends were trimmed by 5 bases and 2 bases, with 16 bases remaining between them. This CDR3 reads CASSWNRDRAYEQYF. For the CDR3, the DNA is TGCGCCAGCAGCTGGAACAGGGATCGGGCCTACGAGCAGTACTTC.

At least ten counts were recorded for this clonotype. The chain uses TRBV20-1 and TRBJ2-1; D is ambiguous. The germline V gene has CDR1 DFQATT and CDR2 SNEGSKA (reference sequence). The length of the CDR3 is 13 residues. With 2 bases removed from V and 7 bases from J, the gap between germline ends came to 12 bases. The CDR3 reads CSARHMTRNEQFF. DNA of the CDR3: TGCAGTGCTAGACACATGACCCGAAATGAGCAGTTCTTC.

This clonotype has a handful of counts. This chain joins TRBV27 and TRBJ1-2, with D hard to call. This CDR3 spans 13 amino acids. From germline, CDR1 is MNHEY and CDR2 SMNVEV (reference sequence). Trimming cost V 1 base and J 1 base, with 4 bases left between them. The CDR3, as DNA: TGTGCCAGCAGTTTATGGGGTAACTATGGCTACACCTTC. Protein product: CASSLWGNYGYTF.

This clonotype was detected many times. The chain is built from TRBV2 and TRBJ2-3; TRBD2 matches at 8 bases. This CDR3 spans 16 amino acids. CDR1 and CDR2 from the germline V gene are SNHLY and FYNNEI. V shed 4 bases, J shed 4 bases, and the junction held 10 bases outside the gene matches. The CDR3 bases are TGTGCCAGCAGTGGGTGGGAGCGGGGGTTGCCAGATACGCAGTATTTT. Translating it yields CASSGWERGLPDTQYF.

At least ten counts were recorded for this clonotype. The chain employs TRBV6-1 and TRBJ2-7, with D possibly TRBD2 on 5 matching bases. The CDR3 extends over 16 amino acids. Trimming cost V 5 bases and J 5 bases, with 22 bases left between them. Germline assignment: CDR1 MNHNS and CDR2 SASEGT. CDR3 amino acids: CASSWETTSSTHEQYF. DNA of the CDR3: TGTGCCAGCAGTTGGGAGACGACTTCATCGACCCACGAGCAGTACTTC.

In this sample, this clonotype turned up a few times. The chain joins TRBV12-3 or TRBV12-4 to TRBJ2-7, with D possibly TRBD1 on 6 matching bases. Trimming cost V 5 bases and J 2 bases, with 13 bases left between them. The CDR3 sequence is 14 residues long. Here the CDR3 DNA reads TGTGCCAGCAGTCTTCAGCAGGGGACCTACGAGCAGTACTTC. This codes for CASSLQQGTYEQYF.

The chain joins TRBV5-8 to TRBJ2-6; possibly TRBD1 for D (6 bases). The CDR3 has 17 amino acids. The germline V and J ends were trimmed by 4 bases and 2 bases, with 16 bases remaining between them. Germline V lookup: CDR1 SGHTS, CDR2 YDEGEE. The CDR3 spells CASSTGQRLAGANVLTF. As DNA, the CDR3 is TGTGCCAGCAGCACAGGACAGCGGCTGGCTGGGGCCAACGTCCTGACTTTC.

Concerning this clonotype: A clone one base away is much larger, so this may be a read error. This rearrangement joins TRBV15 to TRBJ1-2, with 9 nucleotides matching TRBD1. The CDR3 contains 15 residues. Looked up from germline, CDR1 is LNHNV and CDR2 is YYDKDF (reference sequence). CDR3 DNA: TGTGCCACCAGCAGAGATCCGGGACAGGGAGGTGGCTGCACCTTC. Amino acids: CATSRDPGQGGGCTF.

This chain uses TRBV4-3 with TRBJ1-2; D is possibly TRBD1 (5 bases). Trimming left V 4 bases short and J 6 bases short, with 21 bases between. The CDR3 is 16 residues long. Per the germline V gene, CDR1 is LGHNA and CDR2 is YSLEER. CDR3 in amino acids: CASSRDGAGGGHGYTF. The DNA for the CDR3 is TGCGCCAGCAGCCGCGACGGGGCAGGCGGAGGTCATGGCTACACCTTC.

For this clonotype: In this CDR3 the conserved last residue, phenylalanine or tryptophan, is missing, so a read error is likely. V gene TRBV6-2 or TRBV6-3 combines with J gene TRBJ1-5; D is unclear. Trimming removed 2 bases at V and 2 bases at J, with 4 bases between. The CDR3 is 13 amino acids. Germline-derived CDR1 and CDR2 are MNHEY and SVGEGT. CDR3 protein: CASSYGGNQPQHL. DNA of the CDR3: TGTGCCAGCAGTTACGGGGGCAATCAGCCCCAGCATTTG.

There are a few counts of this clonotype. DNA for the CDR3: TGTGCCAGCTCTTGGGACAACCATTCACCCCTCCACTTT. Its protein is CASSWDNHSPLHF. This chain connects TRBV18 to TRBJ1-6; weak D call: TRBD1 (6 bases). The CDR3 totals 13 residues. Germline V gene sequence: CDR1 KGHSH, CDR2 LQKENI. Between the trimmed V and J ends, which lost 6 bases and 8 bases, there was a span of 11 bases.

In its sample, this clonotype was seen many times. The V gene is TRBV20-1, the J gene TRBJ1-5; tentatively, D is TRBD1 (5 bases). CDR3 length: 14 residues. With 2 bases removed from V and 3 bases from J, the gap between germline ends came to 11 bases. Germline values: CDR1 DFQATT, CDR2 SNEGSKA (reference sequence). Here the CDR3 reads CSARLGRVNQPQHF. The CDR3 nucleotides are TGCAGTGCTAGATTAGGCAGGGTCAATCAGCCCCAGCATTTT.

This clonotype has only a few counts. The CDR3: CASSFPGQGAREGLRNYGYTF. The CDR3 bases are TGTGCCAGCAGCTTCCCGGGACAGGGGGCCCGCGAAGGATTGCGTAACTATGGCTACACCTTC. The chain joins TRBV7-2 to TRBJ1-2; 12 nucleotides agree with TRBD1. This CDR3 contains 21 residues. Germline V gene data show CDR1 as SGHTA and CDR2 as FQGNSA. The junction had 18 bases not matched to a gene; V was cut back by 3 bases and J by 1 base.

The chain couples TRBV3-1 to TRBJ2-2; D may be TRBD1 (6 bases). Trimming cost V 3 bases and J 4 bases, with 15 bases left between them. Germline V gene sequence: CDR1 LGHDT, CDR2 YNNKEL (reference sequence). The CDR3 spans 16 residues. In nucleotides, the CDR3 is TGTGCCAGCAGCCATCTAAAGGACAGATTCACCGGGGAGCTGTTTTTT. Its protein is CASSHLKDRFTGELFF.

This chain links TRBV28 with TRBJ1-2; D is undetermined. This CDR3 is built from 11 residues. Germline V gene data show CDR1 as MDHEN and CDR2 as SYDVKM. With 6 bases removed from V and 5 bases from J, the gap between germline ends came to 7 bases. The CDR3 nucleotides are TGTGCCAGCAGCTCAAGTTATGGCTACACCTTC. Its protein is CASSSSYGYTF.

Many counts were recorded for this clonotype. V usage is TRBV6-2 or TRBV6-3 and J usage is TRBJ2-7; tentative D call: TRBD2 (5 bases). This CDR3 spans 14 amino acids. Germline lookup yields CDR1 MNHEY and CDR2 SVGEGT. Trimming pared 6 bases from V and 2 bases from J, leaving 14 bases between. The CDR3, as DNA: TGTGCCAGCAGACCCCCGACCGGGGCCTACGAGCAGTACTTC. This encodes CASRPPTGAYEQYF.

The V call is TRBV28, the J call TRBJ1-2; 11 nucleotides agree with TRBD1. Looked up from germline, CDR1 is MDHEN and CDR2 is SYDVKM. The CDR3 consists of 16 residues. V shed 4 bases and J 6 bases; nucleotides not matched to a gene: 10. This chain's CDR3 is CASSWTRTGGWDGYTF. DNA for the CDR3: TGTGCCAGCAGTTGGACCCGGACAGGGGGCTGGGATGGCTACACCTTC.

This clonotype has at least ten counts. The genes are TRBV11-2 and TRBJ2-4; 7 positions agree with TRBD2. The trim removed 1 base at V and 9 bases at J, leaving 18 bases unmatched. Germline V gene sequence: CDR1 SGHAT, CDR2 FQNNGV. CDR3 length: 18 amino acids. The CDR3 sequence: CASSLAWLAEAEKSIQYF. The CDR3 DNA follows: TGTGCCAGCAGCTTAGCTTGGCTAGCGGAGGCCGAGAAGAGCATTCAGTACTTC.

The rearrangement links TRBV4-2 to TRBJ1-2; D might be TRBD1 (5 bases). This CDR3 has 15 residues. Germline V CDR1 and CDR2: LGHNA, YNFKEQ. Trimming left V 1 base short and J 5 bases short, with 14 bases between. The CDR3 coding sequence is TGTGCCAGCAGCCAAGTACGGGACGGAGAATATGGCTACACCTTC. This gives the protein CASSQVRDGEYGYTF.

The table lists this clonotype with a count of one. This could be a read error, since a much larger clone is one nucleotide away. This chain connects TRBV12-3 or TRBV12-4 to TRBJ1-4; D might be TRBD1 (5 bases). V was shortened by 5 bases and J by 8 bases, with 15 bases between the two germline ends. The CDR3 consists of 14 residues. CDR3 loop: CASSLRRAGEKLFF. DNA for the CDR3: TGTGCCAGCAGTCTTCGCAGGGCCGGAGAAAAACTGTTTTTT.